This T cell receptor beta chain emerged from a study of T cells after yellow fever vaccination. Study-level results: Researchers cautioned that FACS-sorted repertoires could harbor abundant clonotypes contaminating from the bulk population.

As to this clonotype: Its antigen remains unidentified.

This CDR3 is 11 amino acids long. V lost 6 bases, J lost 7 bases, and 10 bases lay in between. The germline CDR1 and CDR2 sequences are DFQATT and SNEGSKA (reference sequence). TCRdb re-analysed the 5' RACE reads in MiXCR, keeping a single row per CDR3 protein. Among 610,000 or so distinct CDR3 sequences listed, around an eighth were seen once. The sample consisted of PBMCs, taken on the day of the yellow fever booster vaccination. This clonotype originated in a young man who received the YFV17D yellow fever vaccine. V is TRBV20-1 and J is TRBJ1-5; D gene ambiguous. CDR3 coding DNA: TGCAGTGCGCGGGGTGGCCAGCCCCAGCATTTT. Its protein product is CSARGGQPQHF.